Listed here are 30 T cell receptor beta chains from one sample, sequenced in a study of T cell changes during pregnancy in multiple sclerosis. This table comes from immunoSEQ multiplex PCR, and its TCRdb copy is limited to in-frame clones, with some not included. The sample lists 48,000 or so clones; over 85% were seen once. Sequenced here: CD4+ T cells from peripheral blood mononuclear cells, sampled in the first trimester of pregnancy. These receptors originate from a female donor with multiple sclerosis, enrolled in a pregnancy study.

This clone was counted once. The chain combines TRBV9 with TRBJ2-3; 9 positions agree with TRBD2. The germline CDR1 and CDR2 sequences are SGDLS and YYNGEE. The junction had 9 bases not matched to a gene; V was cut back by 4 bases and J by 3 bases. This CDR3 has 16 amino acids. CDR3 loop: CASSIKIAGATDTQYF. The CDR3 coding sequence is TGTGCCAGCAGCATCAAAATAGCGGGGGCAACAGATACGCAGTATTTT.

This clone was picked up a small number of times. Here the CDR3 reads CSVARGSYEQYF. CDR3 sequence (DNA): TGCAGCGTTGCACGGGGGTCCTACGAGCAGTACTTC. This chain links TRBV29-1 with TRBJ2-7, with D perhaps TRBD2 (6 bases). In germline, CDR1 is SQVTM, CDR2 ANQGSEA. Trimming cost V 4 bases and J 1 base, with 8 bases left between them. CDR3 length: 12 amino acids.

This clone came up once. The rearrangement links TRBV18 to TRBJ1-2; the match to TRBD1 covers 8 bases. CDR3 length: 13 residues. With 8 bases clipped from V and 5 bases from J, the junction kept 7 bases outside the gene matches. Germline V gene sequence: CDR1 KGHSH, CDR2 LQKENI. In DNA, the CDR3 is TGTGCCAGCCAAAGACAGGGGCCTTATGGCTACACCTTC. The encoded protein is CASQRQGPYGYTF.

Only a few counts were recorded for this clone. The V gene is TRBV2, the J gene TRBJ1-2; no reliable D call. CDR1 SNHLY and CDR2 FYNNEI come from the germline V gene. This CDR3 spans 16 amino acids. V was pared by 5 bases and J by 2 bases, with 18 bases between. The CDR3 sequence: CASSLQTENPNYGYTF. As DNA, the CDR3 is TGTGCCAGCAGTCTACAGACGGAAAATCCGAACTATGGCTACACCTTC. Complete variable domain (other parts from reference TRBV2 and TRBJ1-2): EPEVTQTPSHQVTQMGQEVILRCVPISNHLYFYWYRQILGQKVEFLVSFYNNEISEKSEIFDDQFSVERPDGSNFTLKIRSTKLEDSAMYFCASSLQTENPNYGYTFGSGTRLTVV.

The J gene is TRBJ2-1, the V gene TRBV5-6; 14 bases are shared with TRBD2. Trimming at V came to 5 bases and at J to 5 bases, leaving 12 bases not matched to a gene. CDR3 size: 18 residues. Germline loops: CDR1 SGHDT, CDR2 YYEEEE. The CDR3 loop reads CASSPRRLAGGPHNEQFF. Written as DNA, the CDR3 is TGTGCCAGCAGTCCCCGGAGACTAGCGGGGGGGCCCCACAATGAGCAGTTCTTC.

CDR3 protein: CASSEFSQGNQPQHF. The CDR3, as DNA: TGTGCCAGCAGTGAATTTAGCCAAGGCAATCAGCCCCAGCATTTT. The chain links TRBV6-1 to TRBJ1-5; D remains unclear. Trimming cost V 2 bases and J 2 bases, with 10 bases left between them. CDR3 length: 15 residues. Germline V CDR1 and CDR2: MNHNS, SASEGT.

The chain links TRBV15 to TRBJ2-2; TRBD2 matches at 7 bases. After removal of 7 bases from V and 3 bases from J, the junction contained 8 bases not matched to a gene. The CDR3 covers 15 residues. Germline V gene data show CDR1 as LNHNV and CDR2 as YYDKDF (reference sequence). CDR3 sequence reads: CATNARGFDTGELFF. In DNA, the CDR3 is TGTGCCACCAACGCGCGGGGGTTTGACACCGGGGAGCTGTTTTTT.

This chain uses TRBV5-1 with TRBJ1-4; 7 bases map to TRBD1. The CDR3 is 17 amino acids. Germline CDR1 and CDR2: SGHRS and YFSETQ. The V and J ends lost 0 bases and 0 bases, in that order; junction bases with no gene match: 5. The CDR3 protein is CASSLASTGTTNEKLFF. Written as DNA, the CDR3 is TGCGCCAGCAGCTTGGCCTCGACAGGGACAACTAATGAAAAACTGTTTTTT.

V is TRBV6-1 and J is TRBJ2-7; 8 nucleotides match TRBD1. The J segment lost 6 bases and the V segment lost 2 bases, leaving 6 bases of the junction unmatched. This CDR3 is built from 14 residues. Looked up from germline, CDR1 is MNHNS and CDR2 is SASEGT. The CDR3 loop is CASSETGGSGEQYF. The CDR3 DNA reads TGTGCCAGCAGTGAAACAGGGGGGAGTGGCGAGCAGTACTTC.

The gene calls are TRBV23-1 and TRBJ2-7; TRBD1 aligns across 9 bases. TRBV23-1 is assigned to the ORF class and has an uncertain function. The CDR3 extends over 14 amino acids. V lost 6 bases and J lost 2; bases outside the gene matches: 5. CDR3 loop: CASSGQGPPYEQYF. The CDR3 nucleotides read TGCGCCAGCAGCGGACAGGGGCCCCCCTACGAGCAGTACTTC.

The chain employs TRBV6-1 and TRBJ2-7; no clear D. The CDR3 is 14 residues long. From germline, CDR1 is MNHNS and CDR2 SASEGT. V shed 6 bases and J shed 5 bases, with 17 bases lying between them. In DNA form, the CDR3 reads TGTGCCAGCAGAGAAATGGCTTCCATCCACGAGCAGTACTTC. Translating gives CASREMASIHEQYF.

The chain joins TRBV7-2 to TRBJ1-2; D might be TRBD1 (6 bases). The CDR3 has 13 residues. From germline, CDR1 is SGHTA and CDR2 FQGNSA. Trimming pared 5 bases from V and 2 bases from J, leaving 9 bases between. CDR3 nucleotides: TGTGCCAGCAGCCCGGACAGAAACTATGGCTACACCTTC. It codes for CASSPDRNYGYTF.

The V and J genes are TRBV11-2 and TRBJ2-7; D unclear. V gave up 0 bases and J gave up 2 bases, with 5 bases separating them. Germline assignment: CDR1 SGHAT and CDR2 FQNNGV. CDR3 length: 13 residues. The CDR3 sequence is CASSLEGTYEQYF. CDR3 nucleotide sequence: TGTGCCAGCAGCTTAGAGGGCACCTACGAGCAGTACTTC.

The genes are TRBV11-3 and TRBJ1-6; D is ambiguous. Germline loops: CDR1 SGHNT, CDR2 YENEEA. The V gene lost 1 base and the J gene lost 7 bases, with 5 bases spanning the gap. The CDR3 contains 13 residues. CDR3 residues: CASSLGQNSPLHF. The DNA for the CDR3 is TGTGCCAGCAGCTTAGGGCAGAATTCACCCCTCCACTTT.

The CDR3 sequence is CASSLWFMSSYNEQFF. The CDR3 DNA is TGTGCCAGCAGCTTGTGGTTTATGAGCTCCTACAATGAGCAGTTCTTC. This chain joins TRBV5-6 and TRBJ2-1; D unclear. CDR1 is SGHDT and CDR2 is YYEEEE in the germline V gene. V was clipped by 1 base and J by 0 bases, with 11 bases between them. This CDR3 has 16 residues.

This clone was observed a single time. This chain connects TRBV19 to TRBJ2-1, with D possibly matching TRBD2 (5 bases). With 3 bases removed from V and 7 bases from J, the gap between germline ends came to 25 bases. In germline, CDR1 is LNHDA, CDR2 SQIVND (reference sequence). There are 18 residues in the CDR3. The CDR3 protein is CASSMGFRKRSSGNEQFF. The DNA of the CDR3 is TGTGCCAGTAGTATGGGTTTTCGTAAGCGGTCCTCGGGAAATGAGCAGTTCTTC.

The CDR3 spells CATRGTGGSHEQFF. CDR3 bases: TGTGCCACCAGGGGGACAGGGGGCTCCCATGAGCAGTTCTTC. The chain couples TRBV15 to TRBJ2-1; 12 nucleotides agree with TRBD1. Germline V CDR1 and CDR2: LNHNV, YYDKDF (reference sequence). V lost 6 bases and J lost 8; bases outside the gene matches: 5. This CDR3 region has 14 residues.

A few counts support this clone. The J gene is TRBJ2-1, the V gene TRBV12-5; 13 nucleotides align to TRBD2. The CDR3 is made up of 15 amino acids. The trim removed 7 bases at V and 8 bases at J, leaving 8 bases unmatched. Germline V gene sequence: CDR1 LGHNT, CDR2 FRNRAP. CDR3 sequence: CASAVLAGGLYEQFF. The CDR3 DNA reads as TGTGCTAGTGCCGTACTAGCGGGGGGGCTCTATGAGCAGTTCTTC.

The chain links TRBV18 to TRBJ1-2, with 11 bases identical to TRBD1. This CDR3 has 17 residues. V lost 1 base, J lost 4 bases, and 8 bases stayed unmatched. Germline values: CDR1 KGHSH, CDR2 LQKENI. In nucleotides, the CDR3 is TGTGCCAGCTCACCACTCGGACAGGGGGCGATCACCTATGGCTACACCTTC. It codes for CASSPLGQGAITYGYTF.

In this sample, this clone turned up once. V and J are TRBV29-1 and TRBJ1-2; 8 bases line up with TRBD1. Germline V gene lookup returns CDR1 SQVTM and CDR2 ANQGSEA. This CDR3 contains 11 residues. V trimming: 5 bases; J trimming: 6 bases; junction bases outside the gene matches: 2. The DNA for the CDR3 is TGCAGCGTTCAGGGGGCGGATGGCTACACCTTC. Protein sequence: CSVQGADGYTF.

V and J are TRBV27 and TRBJ1-2; the D gene is possibly TRBD1 (6 bases). V dropped 4 bases and J dropped 4 bases, with 13 bases sitting between them. Looked up from germline, CDR1 is MNHEY and CDR2 is SMNVEV (reference sequence). CDR3 size: 14 residues. Here the CDR3 DNA reads TGTGCCAGCAGTTCCGCTGGGGGCCTCTATGGCTACACCTTC. It specifies CASSSAGGLYGYTF.

The CDR3 DNA reads TGTGCCAGCAGCTTAACGACTAGCGGGGCGGGGGTGGAGACCCAGTACTTC. It yields the protein CASSLTTSGAGVETQYF. V gene TRBV7-3 combines with J gene TRBJ2-5; 11 bases map to TRBD2. CDR3 length: 17 amino acids. V was clipped by 0 bases and J by 5 bases; unmatched bases: 8. Germline V gene sequence: CDR1 SGHTA, CDR2 FQGTGA.

The rearrangement links TRBV9 to TRBJ1-2, with D unclear. Trimming left V 0 bases short and J 8 bases short, with 17 bases between. CDR3 length: 15 amino acids. Germline values: CDR1 SGDLS, CDR2 YYNGEE. CDR3 bases: TGTGCCAGCAGCGTAGCCCCGCATCAGGTATCCGGCTACACCTTC. Translating it yields CASSVAPHQVSGYTF. Full variable domain (remainder filled in from reference TRBV9 and TRBJ1-2): DSGVTQTPKHLITATGQRVTLRCSPRSGDLSVYWYQQSLDQGLQFLIQYYNGEERAKGNILERFSAQQFPDLHSELNLSSLELGDSALYFCASSVAPHQVSGYTFGSGTRLTVV.

This CDR3 reads CASSLVRKPYEQYF. For the CDR3, the DNA is TGTGCCAGCAGCTTAGTGAGGAAGCCCTACGAGCAGTACTTC. The chain couples TRBV11-2 to TRBJ2-7; D remains ambiguous. V lost 1 base and J 2 bases, leaving 9 bases between the germline ends. The CDR3 has 14 amino acids. Germline CDR1 reads SGHAT; CDR2 reads FQNNGV.

The chain combines TRBV7-9 with TRBJ1-2, with 8 bases that match TRBD1. V shed 1 base and J 5 bases; nucleotides not matched to a gene: 9. The CDR3 contains 16 residues. Per the germline V gene, CDR1 is SEHNR and CDR2 is FQNEAQ (reference sequence). The CDR3: CASSLDMTGQGYGYTF. CDR3 nucleotides: TGTGCCAGCAGCTTAGATATGACCGGACAGGGATATGGCTACACCTTC.

This clone was picked up one time. This rearrangement joins TRBV7-8 to TRBJ2-7, with TRBD2 matching over 9 bases. Germline V lookup: CDR1 SGHVS, CDR2 FQNEAQ. The V and J ends lost 4 bases and 4 bases, in that order; junction bases with no gene match: 8. CDR3 length equals 15 residues. The DNA of the CDR3 is TGTGCCAGCAGCTCACGCTCGACTAGCGGTTACGAGCAGTACTTC. The encoded protein is CASSSRSTSGYEQYF.

V is TRBV5-6 and J is TRBJ1-1; possibly TRBD1 for D (6 bases). Germline-derived CDR1 and CDR2 are SGHDT and YYEEEE. The CDR3 extends over 14 amino acids. Between the trimmed V and J ends, which lost 4 bases and 1 base, there was a span of 11 bases. This CDR3 reads CASSPGHRNTEAFF. The CDR3 DNA sequence: TGTGCCAGCAGCCCGGGACATCGGAACACTGAAGCTTTCTTT.

V gene TRBV5-8 combines with J gene TRBJ2-5, with TRBD2 matching over 9 bases. Trimming removed 2 bases from V and 5 bases from J; junction bases left unmatched: 10. Germline V CDR1 and CDR2: SGHTS, YDEGEE. CDR3 size: 16 residues. CDR3 sequence (DNA): TGTGCCAGCAGCTTTCTAGCGGGGAGCCGTCCGGAGACCCAGTACTTC. Translation: CASSFLAGSRPETQYF.

The chain couples TRBV5-4 to TRBJ2-7; maybe TRBD2 (7 bases). Trimming removed 1 base at V and 1 base at J, with 21 bases between. The CDR3 is 18 residues long. Looked up from germline, CDR1 is SGHNT and CDR2 is YYREEE (reference sequence). DNA of the CDR3: TGTGCCAGCAGCTTGACACCCTTGGGGGGGGCGCAATCCTACGAGCAGTACTTC. It codes for CASSLTPLGGAQSYEQYF.

This clone was recorded only once. The V and J genes are TRBV5-5 and TRBJ1-1, with 8 bases lining up with TRBD1. Germline V gives CDR1 SGHKS, CDR2 YYEKEE (reference sequence). Germline trimming cut 4 bases from V and 4 bases from J; bases unmatched to any gene: 6. This CDR3 has 14 amino acids. The CDR3 DNA reads TGTGCCAGCAGCCTGACAGGGGATGGCACTGAAGCTTTCTTT. Its protein is CASSLTGDGTEAFF. Variable domain in full (rest from reference TRBV5-5 and TRBJ1-1): DAGVTQSPTHLIKTRGQQVTLRCSPISGHKSVSWYQQVLGQGPQFIFQYYEKEERGRGNFPDRFSARQFPNYSSELNVNALLLGDSALYLCASSLTGDGTEAFFGQGTRLTVV.